Shown below are 12 T cell receptor beta chains from a single sample sequenced in a study of tumor-infiltrating lymphocytes in glioblastoma multiforme. TCR beta libraries were built from RNA through three nested multiplex PCR rounds using modified ARM-PCR. TCRdb re-analysed the multiplex PCR reads in MiXCR, keeping a single row per CDR3 protein. Altogether 9,500 to 12,000 distinct CDR3 sequences are present, roughly 70% being singletons, with the ten largest covering about 30%. The sequencing sample was made of brain tumor tissue. Receptors originate from a male donor with glioblastoma.

The DNA for the CDR3 is TGTGCCATCAGTGACTCATCAAATACGCAGTATTTT. The encoded protein is CAISDSSNTQYF. The rearrangement joins TRBV10-3 to TRBJ2-3; D gene uncertain. Germline V gives CDR1 ENHRY, CDR2 SYGVKD. The CDR3 is made up of 12 amino acids. The V end was cut by 3 bases, the J end by 7 bases, with 8 bases between.

A word on this clonotype: At one of its ends the junction is not consistent with the germline gene, which may arise from a read error. The chain links TRBV5-6 to TRBJ2-1, with D perhaps matching TRBD2 (5 bases). CDR1 and CDR2 from the germline V gene are SGHDT and YYEEEE. CDR3 size: 15 residues. Written as DNA, the CDR3 is TGTGCCAGCAGCACCCTTAAGGGAGATAGCAGTGAGCAGCTCTTC. Encoded protein: CASSTLKGDSSEQLF. The full variable domain, in which reference TRBV5-6 and TRBJ2-1 provide the parts outside the CDR3, is DAGVTQSPTHLIKTRGQQVTLRCSPKSGHDTVSWYQQALGQGPQFIFQYYEEEERQRGNFPDRFSGHQFPNYSSELNVNALLLGDSALYLCASSTLKGDSSEQLFGPGTRLTVL.

Comment on this clonotype: It is likely a read error, because the conserved phenylalanine at the end of the CDR3 is missing. This chain links TRBV20-1 with TRBJ1-1, with unresolved D. The germline V and J ends were trimmed by 8 bases and 1 base, with 14 bases remaining between them. The CDR3 has 13 amino acids. Germline V gene lookup returns CDR1 DFQATT and CDR2 SNEGSKA (reference sequence). The CDR3 sequence: CSPTLPGNTEAFL. In DNA form, the CDR3 reads TGCAGTCCTACATTACCCGGGAACACTGAAGCTTTCCTT.

Comment on this clonotype: At one of its ends the junction is not consistent with the germline gene, which may arise from a read error. The chain carries TRBV11-2 and TRBJ1-1, with D possibly matching TRBD1 (6 bases). CDR3 size: 14 residues. Germline loops: CDR1 SGHAT, CDR2 FQNNGV. CDR3 DNA sequence: TGTGCCAGCGTACAACGAGGGAGGGACACTGAAGTTTTCTTT. It is translated as CASVQRGRDTEVFF.

The V gene is TRBV4-2, the J gene TRBJ2-3; D gene unclear. V was trimmed by 0 bases and J by 2 bases, leaving 9 bases between them. Germline V gives CDR1 LGHNA, CDR2 YNFKEQ. This CDR3 comprises 15 residues. The CDR3: CASSQDYRITDTQYF. In DNA form, the CDR3 reads TGTGCCAGCAGCCAAGATTACCGCATCACAGATACGCAGTATTTT.

This chain links TRBV20-1 with TRBJ2-3; D is possibly TRBD2 (6 bases). CDR1 is DFQATT, CDR2 SNEGSKA, per germline (reference sequence). The CDR3 contains 14 residues. This chain's CDR3 is CCVRAGTSTDTQYF. The CDR3 nucleotides are TGCTGTGTTAGGGCCGGGACTAGCACAGATACGCAGTATTTT.

The CDR3 nucleotides are TGTGCCAGCAGCCAAGTCGGGGAAGCTTTCTTT. Its translation: CASSQVGEAFF. The gene calls are TRBV14 and TRBJ1-1; D is unresolved. The CDR3 runs to 11 residues. The V end lost 1 base, the J end lost 8 bases, and 5 bases lay between the germline ends. Germline loops: CDR1 SGHDN, CDR2 FVKESK.

In this sample, this clonotype is large. The chain combines TRBV10-3 with TRBJ1-2; 8 nucleotides match TRBD1. The junction had 11 bases not matched to a gene; V was cut back by 3 bases and J by 5 bases. In germline, CDR1 is ENHRY, CDR2 SYGVKD. The CDR3 is 16 amino acids. CDR3 amino acids: CAISDPTPQGEYGYTF. CDR3 sequence (DNA): TGTGCCATCAGTGACCCCACCCCACAGGGGGAATATGGCTACACCTTC.

The chain combines TRBV10-3 with TRBJ2-1; 10 bases agree with TRBD2. After removal of 5 bases from V and 6 bases from J, the junction contained 4 bases not matched to a gene. The CDR3 consists of 14 residues. Germline-derived CDR1 and CDR2 are ENHRY and SYGVKD. DNA of the CDR3: TGTGCCATCAGTAGCGGGGGGGCACTCAATGAGCAGTTCTTC. Protein: CAISSGGALNEQFF.

On this clonotype: Because it lacks the conserved phenylalanine or tryptophan at the end, this CDR3 is likely a read error. Here the CDR3 DNA reads TGTGCCAGCAGGTGGAAGGGACAGCGACCAGATACGCAGTATTCT. Residues: CASRWKGQRPDTQYS. V is TRBV11-2 and J is TRBJ2-3; 7 bases are shared with TRBD1. CDR3 length equals 15 residues. Germline V lookup: CDR1 SGHAT, CDR2 FQNNGV. J gave up 4 bases and V 6 bases, and 10 bases lay outside the gene matches.

This chain joins TRBV12-3 or TRBV12-4 and TRBJ1-5; D unresolved. The length of the CDR3 is 13 residues. V was trimmed by 6 bases and J by 4 bases, leaving 10 bases between them. CDR3 residues: CASRPRENQPQHF. Here the CDR3 DNA reads TGTGCCAGCAGACCACGGGAGAATCAGCCCCAGCATTTT.

Note on this clonotype: One end of the junction fails to match germline, which may point to a read error. V and J are TRBV4-1 and TRBJ1-5; D call uncertain. CDR3 length equals 18 residues. Germline values: CDR1 MGHRA, CDR2 YSYEKL. The CDR3 region has the DNA TGCGCCATCAGCCAAGGGTTGCTCCGTAGGTCTGGTAATCAGTCCCAGCATTTT. This sequence encodes CAISQGLLRRSGNQSQHF.